This T cell receptor (beta chain) was sequenced in a study of OX40 agonist ivuxolimab in advanced cancers. Broadly, across the study: The costimulatory receptor OX40 (CD134) was targeted by ivuxolimab, a fully human IgG2 agonistic monoclonal antibody. Intravenous ivuxolimab was administered to patients every 2 weeks at six dose levels: 0.01, 0.1, 0.3, 1.5, 3 and 10 mg/kg. Of the roughly 52 patients in dose escalation, about 20 had hepatocellular carcinoma, about 15 had melanoma, 9 had renal cell carcinoma and 9 had head and neck cancer. In the dose-escalation cohort, nearly 85% of patients were male, and the mean age was 60 years with a range of roughly 23 to 79. Patients were allowed to have had prior anti-PD-1, anti-PD-L1 or anti-CTLA-4 therapy, and roughly 40% of the dose-escalation patients had been treated with checkpoint inhibitors. Partial responses occurred in three dose-escalation patients, of whom one had hepatocellular carcinoma and two had cutaneous melanoma. Peripheral TCRbeta sequencing was intended to test whether TCR sequence diversity was altered and clonal T-cell expansion was caused by ivuxolimab. The paper covers the monotherapy dose-escalation part of the phase I ivuxolimab trial, which included N ≈ 50 patients. General findings and caveats noted by the study authors: Clonal expansion of both CD4+ and CD8+ blood T cells was observed from baseline to week 6 at doses 0.1 to 3.0 mg/kg. In the 0.1-3.0 mg/kg groups, partial responders had among the lowest normalized peripheral clonal expansion, particularly in CD8+ T cells. Which antigens the clonally expanded peripheral T cells were specific for was not determined. After ivuxolimab, expanded clones were on average more numerous among CD8+ T cells than among CD4+ T cells. Low levels of normalized T-cell clonal expansion were also shown by some nonresponding patients.

The trial excluded patients who had a history of autoimmune disease or who were on systemic immunosuppression. Peripheral blood for TCR sequencing was collected from all dose cohorts at baseline, on cycle 4 day 1, and on cycle 7 day 1. Samples came from an open-label, multicenter, first-in-human phase I dose-escalation trial of ivuxolimab. The trial enrolled adults with locally advanced or metastatic head and neck squamous cell, hepatocellular, melanoma or renal cell carcinoma. CD4+ and CD8+ T cells were sorted separately from peripheral blood before TCR sequencing. In the case of this clone: Its antigen specificity is not known. No much larger clone exists at a distance of one base, and base qualities are not known.

V is shortened by 5 bases, J by 3 bases, and the region joining them spans 17 bases. Looking up the germline V gene yields CDR1 SGHTA and CDR2 FQGTGA. Reading from cysteine to phenylalanine, the CDR3 counts 16 amino acids. Only the CDR3 DNA stays, 48 bases, in frame from base 1. For sequencing of the TCRbeta CDR3 region, genomic DNA was extracted from the sorted cells. The immunoSEQ Assay was used to sequence the TCRbeta CDR3 regions. Sourced from immuneACCESS, this table was stored by TCRdb with only in-frame sequences that have V and J called. A share of the clones is absent; for the studies checked, an unresolved V gene accounts for under half, and the remainder has no known explanation. Present in this sample are 25,000 to 40,000 clones, over 80% of which were seen just once. The top ten clonotypes cover roughly a fifth of the sample.

The sequence was collected from an adult with an advanced solid tumor such as melanoma, head and neck, liver or kidney cancer. The sequencing used CD4+ or CD8+ T cells sorted from blood, collected in a trial of the OX40 agonist ivuxolimab. The chain uses TRBV7-3 and TRBJ2-1, with no reliable assignment of the D segment. The CDR3: CASSPDSPPGYNEQFF. The DNA is as follows: TGTGCCAGCAGCCCAGACTCCCCACCCGGCTACAATGAGCAGTTCTTC. The full variable domain, with segments outside the CDR3 supplied by the reference TRBV7-3 and TRBJ2-1 proteins, appears as GAGVSQTPSNKVTEKGKYVELRCDPISGHTALYWYRQSLGQGPEFLIYFQGTGAADDSGLPNDRFFAVRPEGSVSTLKIQRTERGDSAVYLCASSPDSPPGYNEQFFGPGTRLTVL.